The clone carrying this TCR beta chain was recorded at least ten times. The antigen is unknown. Time point of the sample: newly diagnosed GD, antithyroid drugs for less than 3 months. Preparation of the TCR library used RNA extracted from PBMCs. V dropped 0 bases and J dropped 1 base, with 12 bases sitting between them. CDR1 and CDR2 (germline): MNHNS, SASEGT. This CDR3 is built from 16 residues. The data stem from a study of regulatory T cells in long-lasting Graves disease. Overall study: Recently diagnosed Graves' patients had received antithyroid drugs for under 3 months.

Construction of TCR beta libraries relied on iRepertoire HTBI primers and on Arm-PCR targeting CDR3 regions. Each CDR3 protein gets one entry after TCRdb re-called the multiplex PCR reads with MiXCR. The sample has fewer than 450,000 distinct CDR3 sequences; over 14% are singletons. The study, taken as a whole, reports: Newly diagnosed Graves' patients exceeded persistent ones in TCR diversity. New patients shared more than 750 public clonotypes, fewer than the approximately 3,000 shared by persistent patients.

This sample was also put to use in a study of T cells in Graves' hyperthyroidism and ophthalmopathy. From that paper: The HTBI primer set drove a first-round RT-PCR of the TCR CDR3.

This specimen consisted of peripheral blood mononuclear cells (PBMCs), obtained at new diagnosis, from a patient treated with antithyroid drugs. This sequence was found in a woman aged 40 to 50 with Graves disease. The rearrangement joins TRBV6-1 to TRBJ2-5; D might be TRBD2 (5 bases). CDR3 in amino acids: CASSEALRRFQETQYF. The CDR3 DNA reads TGTGCCAGCAGTGAAGCGCTTCGGAGGTTCCAAGAGACCCAGTACTTC.